What follows are 8 T cell receptor beta chains derived from one specimen sequenced in a study of T cell repertoires in cytomegalovirus infection. TCRdb re-called the reads with MiXCR, one entry per CDR3 protein. The sample shows approximately 500,000 distinct CDR3 sequences, roughly a third of them seen only once. Antigens of these TCRs are unknown. Sequences were derived from cultured PBMCs, sampled from culture after CMV antigen stimulation. These receptors came from a human donor in good health (CMV status not recorded). Some clones in this sample may be carry-over from other donors' samples.

This clonotype was detected a few times. The rearrangement links TRBV7-2 to TRBJ2-5, with D uncertain. V was cut by 3 bases and J by 5 bases, with 10 bases left in between. The CDR3 is 13 residues long. Germline V gene data show CDR1 as SGHTA and CDR2 as FQGNSA. The CDR3: CASSFYLTETQYF. The CDR3 DNA reads TGTGCCAGCAGCTTTTACCTAACGGAGACCCAGTACTTC.

The chain employs TRBV7-6 and TRBJ2-3, with D unclear. From germline, CDR1 is SGHVS and CDR2 FNYEAQ. The CDR3 runs to 13 residues. Trimming took off 6 bases at V and 0 bases at J, with 7 bases between the two ends. The CDR3 bases are TGTGCCAGCAGTCACTTTAGCACAGATACGCAGTATTTT. Protein: CASSHFSTDTQYF.

The CDR3 reads CSADPNQPRLGYGYTF. The CDR3 nucleotides are TGCAGTGCAGACCCCAATCAGCCCCGTTTGGGCTATGGCTACACCTTC. The chain has TRBV20-1 and TRBJ1-2; D uncertain. Germline V gives CDR1 DFQATT, CDR2 SNEGSKA (reference sequence). This CDR3 region has 16 residues. V was pared by 6 bases and J by 4 bases, with 24 bases between.

The J gene is TRBJ2-3, the V gene TRBV5-1; 11 nucleotides agree with TRBD1. The CDR3 is made up of 16 amino acids. CDR1 and CDR2 from the germline V gene are SGHRS and YFSETQ. The ends lost 5 bases at V and 2 bases at J; junction bases unmatched: 7. The CDR3 nucleotides are TGCGCCAGCAGTCTTGGACAGGGGGCGCCCACAGATACGCAGTATTTT. Residues: CASSLGQGAPTDTQYF.

The chain employs TRBV6-2 or TRBV6-3 and TRBJ1-1, with 7 bases matching TRBD1. Germline-derived CDR1 and CDR2 are MNHEY and SVGEGT. V shed 2 bases and J 5 bases; nucleotides not matched to a gene: 14. The CDR3 spans 17 residues. The CDR3 here is CASSYAAGGRWSTEAFF. DNA for the CDR3: TGTGCCAGCAGTTACGCCGCAGGGGGACGGTGGTCGACTGAAGCTTTCTTT.

The chain combines TRBV11-2 with TRBJ2-7, with D possibly being TRBD1 (6 bases). This CDR3 spans 14 amino acids. In germline, CDR1 is SGHAT, CDR2 FQNNGV. V was pared by 5 bases and J by 2 bases, with 13 bases between. In DNA, the CDR3 is TGTGCCAGCAGCCCCATATGGGGGCCCTACGAGCAGTACGTC. It yields the protein CASSPIWGPYEQYV.

This clonotype was recorded a few times. J is TRBJ2-4 and V is TRBV6-1; 12 positions agree with TRBD2. Unmatched junction bases numbered 9, after V lost 5 bases and J lost 7 bases. The CDR3 loop spans 16 amino acids. From germline, CDR1 is MNHNS and CDR2 SASEGT. The chain's CDR3 is CASSSTTSGGGNIQYF. CDR3 in DNA: TGTGCCAGCAGTTCGACGACTAGCGGGGGAGGGAACATTCAGTACTTC.

The chain couples TRBV12-5 to TRBJ1-2; tentatively, D is TRBD1 (5 bases). CDR3 length: 12 amino acids. Germline loops: CDR1 LGHNT, CDR2 FRNRAP. V dropped 6 bases and J dropped 4 bases, with 9 bases sitting between them. CDR3: CASGDSPYGYTF. The CDR3 DNA is TGTGCTAGTGGCGACAGCCCCTATGGCTACACCTTC.